This T cell receptor (beta chain) derives from a study of T cell responses to AZD1222 COVID-19 vaccine. Study as a whole: Second doses that came at about 4 or about 12 weeks were put together.

Study results and caveats: Spike-specific TCR breadth and depth were elevated following two AZD1222 doses. Vaccine-associated CD4 TCRs spanned spike, dominant at 160-218 and 743-854. Just a handful of AZD1222 recipients tested seropositive at baseline.

As concerns this clone: Its antigen remains unidentified.

Only in-frame clones appear in the TCRdb table, and some are missing; sequencing was by immunoSEQ multiplex PCR. The data show roughly 130,000 clones, about 86% seen once. With 0 bases removed from V and 2 bases from J, the gap between germline ends came to 6 bases. The CDR3 totals 13 residues. Germline CDR1 SGHDT, CDR2 YYEEEE. This sample comprised peripheral blood, obtained on day 0 of AZD1222 vaccination. The source of this sequence is an adult in good health. J is TRBJ2-7 and V is TRBV5-6; D is uncertain. The CDR3 spells CASSLGTTYEQYF. The CDR3 nucleotides are TGTGCCAGCAGCTTGGGCACCACCTACGAGCAGTACTTC.